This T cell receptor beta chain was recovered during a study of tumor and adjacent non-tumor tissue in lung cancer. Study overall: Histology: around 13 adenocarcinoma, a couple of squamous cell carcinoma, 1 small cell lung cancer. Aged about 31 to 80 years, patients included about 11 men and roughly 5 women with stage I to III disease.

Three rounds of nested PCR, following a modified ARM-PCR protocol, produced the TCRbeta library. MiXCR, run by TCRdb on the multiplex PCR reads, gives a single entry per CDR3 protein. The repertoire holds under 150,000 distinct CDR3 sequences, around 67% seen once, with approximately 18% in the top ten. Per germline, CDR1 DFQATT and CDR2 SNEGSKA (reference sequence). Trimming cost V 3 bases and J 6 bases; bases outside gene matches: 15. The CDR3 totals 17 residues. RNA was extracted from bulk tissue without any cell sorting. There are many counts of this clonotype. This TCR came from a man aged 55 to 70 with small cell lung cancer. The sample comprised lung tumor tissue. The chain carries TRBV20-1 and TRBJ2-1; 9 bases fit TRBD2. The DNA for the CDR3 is TGCAGTGCTAGGCTTTCACGGGGGGCTAGCGGGATCAATGAGCAGTTCTTC. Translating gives CSARLSRGASGINEQFF.